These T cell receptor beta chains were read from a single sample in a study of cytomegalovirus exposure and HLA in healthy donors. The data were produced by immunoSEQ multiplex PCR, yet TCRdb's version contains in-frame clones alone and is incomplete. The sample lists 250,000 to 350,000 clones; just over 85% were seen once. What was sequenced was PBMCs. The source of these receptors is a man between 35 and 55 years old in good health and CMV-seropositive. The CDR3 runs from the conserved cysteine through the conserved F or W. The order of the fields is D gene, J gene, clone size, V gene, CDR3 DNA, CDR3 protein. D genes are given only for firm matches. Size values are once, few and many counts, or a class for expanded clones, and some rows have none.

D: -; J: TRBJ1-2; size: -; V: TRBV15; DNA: TGTGCCACCAGCGCCGGACAGATTTATGGCTACACCTTC; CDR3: CATSAGQIYGYTF
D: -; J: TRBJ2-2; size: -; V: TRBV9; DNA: TGTGCCAGCAGCGGGAGGCGTGGCACCGGGGAGCTGTTTTTT; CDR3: CASSGRRGTGELFF
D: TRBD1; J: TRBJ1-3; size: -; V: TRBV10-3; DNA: TGTGCCATCAGTGATGACAGGGGGCCGGGAAACACCATATATTTT; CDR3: CAISDDRGPGNTIYF
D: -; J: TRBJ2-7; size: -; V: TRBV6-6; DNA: TGTGCCAGCAGCACCACCTACGAGCAGTACTTC; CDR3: CASSTTYEQYF
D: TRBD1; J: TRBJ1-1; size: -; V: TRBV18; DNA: TGTGCCAGCTCACCACCCCAGGGGGCTGCGAGGGACACTGAAGCTTTCTTT; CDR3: CASSPPQGAARDTEAFF
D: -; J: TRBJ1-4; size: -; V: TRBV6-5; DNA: TGTGCCAGCAGTCGACAGGCTAGGCATGAAAAACTGTTTTTT; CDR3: CASSRQARHEKLFF
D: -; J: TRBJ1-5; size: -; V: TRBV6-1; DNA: TGTGCCAGCAGTCCACAGGGTTATAGCAATCAGCCCCAGCATTTT; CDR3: CASSPQGYSNQPQHF
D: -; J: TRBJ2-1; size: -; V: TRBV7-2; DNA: TGTGCCAGCAGCTTAGGAAGTGGGCTCCGACGATATGAGCAGTTCTTC; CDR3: CASSLGSGLRRYEQFF
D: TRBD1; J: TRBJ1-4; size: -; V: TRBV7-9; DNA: TGTGCCAGCAGCCTTTACAGGGGGGGAGAAAAACTGTTTTTT; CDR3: CASSLYRGGEKLFF
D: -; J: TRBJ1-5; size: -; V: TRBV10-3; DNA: TGTGCCATCAGTGAGTCAATGGGGGGTTCAGGTCAGCCCCAGCATTTT; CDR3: CAISESMGGSGQPQHF
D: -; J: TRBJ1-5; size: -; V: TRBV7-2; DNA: TGTGCCAGCAGCCCGTTCAATCAGCCCCAGCATTTT; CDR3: CASSPFNQPQHF
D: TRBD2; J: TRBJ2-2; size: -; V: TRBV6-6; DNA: TGTGCCAGCAGTCCCGTCGGGACTATACGGACCGGGGAGCTGTTTTTT; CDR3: CASSPVGTIRTGELFF
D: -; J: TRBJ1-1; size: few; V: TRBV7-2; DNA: TGTGCCAGCAGCCTCGGCCGGGCAGCGAGGGGGAGTTTCTTT; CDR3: CASSLGRAARGSFF
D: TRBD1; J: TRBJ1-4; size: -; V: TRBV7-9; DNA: TGTGCCAGCAGCTTAGACGGACAGGGTGCAACTAATGAAAAACTGTTTTTT; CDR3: CASSLDGQGATNEKLFF
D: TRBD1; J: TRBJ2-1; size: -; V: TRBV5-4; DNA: TGTGCCAGCAGCTCGGGACAGTCCCTACCTTACAATGAGCAGTTCTTC; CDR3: CASSSGQSLPYNEQFF
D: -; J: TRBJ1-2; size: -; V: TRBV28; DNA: TGTGCCAGCAGGGGCCGCAGGATACCCTATGGCTACACCTTC; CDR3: CASRGRRIPYGYTF
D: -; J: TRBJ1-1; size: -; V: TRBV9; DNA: TGTGCCAGCAGTGTAGAGTTCCGGGACACTGAAGCTTTCTTT; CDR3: CASSVEFRDTEAFF
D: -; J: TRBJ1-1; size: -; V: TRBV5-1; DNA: TGCGCCAGCAGCTTGGCGCAGGGGCACACTGAAGCTTTCTTT; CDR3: CASSLAQGHTEAFF
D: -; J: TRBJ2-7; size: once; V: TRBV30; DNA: TGTGCCTGGAGTGCGGACTTAATCGAGCAGTACTTC; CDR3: CAWSADLIEQYF
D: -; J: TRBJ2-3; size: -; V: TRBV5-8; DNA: TGTGCCAGCAGCTGGAACACAGGAGTTGGCACAGATACGCAGTATTTT; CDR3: CASSWNTGVGTDTQYF
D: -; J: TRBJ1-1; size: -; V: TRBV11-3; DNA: TGTGCCAGCAGCCGTCAGGGAATAGTCACTGAAGCTTTCTTT; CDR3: CASSRQGIVTEAFF
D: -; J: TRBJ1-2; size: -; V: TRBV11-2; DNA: TGTGCCAGCAGCTTAGCTCCCTTAGGGGGCTATGGCTACACCTTC; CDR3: CASSLAPLGGYGYTF
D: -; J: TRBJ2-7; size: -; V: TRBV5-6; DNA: TGTGCCAGTAGCTTACAGCTTTACGAGCAGTACTTC; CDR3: CASSLQLYEQYF
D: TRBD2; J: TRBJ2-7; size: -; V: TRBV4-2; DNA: TGTGCCAGCAGCCAAGATCTATGGGGACCCGGGGGAACTAGCGGGAGCTACGAGCAGTACTTC; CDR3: CASSQDLWGPGGTSGSYEQYF
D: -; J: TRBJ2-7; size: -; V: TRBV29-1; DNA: TGCAGCGTGGGAAAGGGGGACAACTACGAGCAGTACTTC; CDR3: CSVGKGDNYEQYF
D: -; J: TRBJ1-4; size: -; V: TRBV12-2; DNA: TGTGCAAGTCGCCTTCACCTGGGACAGAGACATGAAAAACTGTTTTTT; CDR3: CASRLHLGQRHEKLFF
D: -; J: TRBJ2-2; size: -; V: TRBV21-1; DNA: TGTGCCAGCAGCAAACTACTAGCGGGAGGGCCCAACGGGGAGCTGTTTTTT; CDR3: CASSKLLAGGPNGELFF
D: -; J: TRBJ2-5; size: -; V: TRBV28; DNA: TGTGCCAGCAGTTTATTCACACGCCAGGGATGGGAGACCCAGTACTTC; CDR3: CASSLFTRQGWETQYF
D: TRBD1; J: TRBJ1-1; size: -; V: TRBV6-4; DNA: TGTGCCAGCAGTGACTCGGGGACAGGGAAAGCTTTCTTT; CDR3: CASSDSGTGKAFF
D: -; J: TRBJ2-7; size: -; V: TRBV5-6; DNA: TGTGCCAGCAGCTTGGCAGGCAGCTCCTACGAGCAGTACTTC; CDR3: CASSLAGSSYEQYF
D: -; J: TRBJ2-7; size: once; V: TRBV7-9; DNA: TGTGCCAGCAGTTCTGACACCTACGAGCAGTACTTC; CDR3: CASSSDTYEQYF
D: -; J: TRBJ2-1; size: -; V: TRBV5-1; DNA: TGCGCCAGCAGCTTGTCCACGGGAACCTACAATGAGCAGTTCTTC; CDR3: CASSLSTGTYNEQFF
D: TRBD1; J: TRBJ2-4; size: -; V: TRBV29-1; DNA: TGCAGCGCTATGGACAGGGTTATTAACATTCAGTACTTC; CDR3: CSAMDRVINIQYF
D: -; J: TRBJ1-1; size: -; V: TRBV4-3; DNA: TGCGCCAGCAGCCAAGGCGTGGGGCGTCACACTGAAGCTTTCTTT; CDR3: CASSQGVGRHTEAFF
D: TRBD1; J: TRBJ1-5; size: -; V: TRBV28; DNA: TGTGCCAGCAGTTTCCAGACAGGGGTACAGCCCCAGCATTTT; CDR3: CASSFQTGVQPQHF
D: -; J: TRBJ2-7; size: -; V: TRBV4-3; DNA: TGCGCCAGCAGCCAAGACAGGGTAACCTACGAGCAGTACTTC; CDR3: CASSQDRVTYEQYF
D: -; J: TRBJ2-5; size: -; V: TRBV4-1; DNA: TGCGCCAGCAGCCAAGCGGGTGAGGAGACCCAGTACTTC; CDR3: CASSQAGEETQYF
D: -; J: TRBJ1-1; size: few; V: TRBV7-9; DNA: TGTGCCAGCAGCTTATACCCTACTGAGGCTTTCTTT; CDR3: CASSLYPTEAFF
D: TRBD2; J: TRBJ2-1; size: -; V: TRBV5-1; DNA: TGCGCCAGCAGCTTGGCCGGGAGGGACGGACTAGCGGGAGGGGTATCCTACAATGAGCAGTTCTTC; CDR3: CASSLAGRDGLAGGVSYNEQFF
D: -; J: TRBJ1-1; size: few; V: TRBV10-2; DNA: TGCGCCAGCAGGGGGACACCGAACACTGAAGCTTTCTTT; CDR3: CASRGTPNTEAFF
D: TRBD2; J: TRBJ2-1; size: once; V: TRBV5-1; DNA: TGCGCCAGCAGCCCCCGACTAGCGGGAGACCCATATGAGCAGTTCTTC; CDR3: CASSPRLAGDPYEQFF
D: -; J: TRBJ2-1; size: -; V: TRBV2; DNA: TGTGCCAGCAGTGAAGACAGACTATCCTACAATGAGCAGTTCTTC; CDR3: CASSEDRLSYNEQFF
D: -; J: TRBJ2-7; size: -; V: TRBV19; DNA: TGTGCCAGTAGCCTCCGGACACCAGCAAACTACGAGCAGTACTTC; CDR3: CASSLRTPANYEQYF
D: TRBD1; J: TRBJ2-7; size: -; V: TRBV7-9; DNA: TGTGCCAGCAGACGGACCGGGACAGGGGACTACGAGCAGTACTTC; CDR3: CASRRTGTGDYEQYF
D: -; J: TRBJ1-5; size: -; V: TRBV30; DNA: TGTGCCTGGAGTGTACGCAGGGTTTTTTGGCCCCAGCATTTT; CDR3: CAWSVRRVFWPQHF
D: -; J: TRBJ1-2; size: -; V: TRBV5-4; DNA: TGTGCCAGCAGCTTAATGATACGGGCTAACTATGGCTACACCTTC; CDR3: CASSLMIRANYGYTF
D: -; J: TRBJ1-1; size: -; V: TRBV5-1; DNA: TGCGCCAGCAGCTTGGGTATCGTATATGGGGGGAGTGTCACTGAAGCTTTCTTT; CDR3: CASSLGIVYGGSVTEAFF
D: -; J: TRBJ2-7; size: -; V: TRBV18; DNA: TGTGCCAGCTCACCCCCCGGGACCTACGAGCAGTACTTC; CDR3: CASSPPGTYEQYF
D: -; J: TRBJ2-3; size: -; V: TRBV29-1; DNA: TGCAGCGTTGAAGGCCAGACACACACAGATACGCAGTATTTT; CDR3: CSVEGQTHTDTQYF
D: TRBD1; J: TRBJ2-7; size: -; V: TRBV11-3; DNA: TGTGCCAGCAGCCCTGACAGGGGAGGCGAGCAGTACTTC; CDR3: CASSPDRGGEQYF
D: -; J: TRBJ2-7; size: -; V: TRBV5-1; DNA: TGCGCCAGCAGCGGTCAGGTCTCCCCCTCTGGCGAGCAGTACTTC; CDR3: CASSGQVSPSGEQYF